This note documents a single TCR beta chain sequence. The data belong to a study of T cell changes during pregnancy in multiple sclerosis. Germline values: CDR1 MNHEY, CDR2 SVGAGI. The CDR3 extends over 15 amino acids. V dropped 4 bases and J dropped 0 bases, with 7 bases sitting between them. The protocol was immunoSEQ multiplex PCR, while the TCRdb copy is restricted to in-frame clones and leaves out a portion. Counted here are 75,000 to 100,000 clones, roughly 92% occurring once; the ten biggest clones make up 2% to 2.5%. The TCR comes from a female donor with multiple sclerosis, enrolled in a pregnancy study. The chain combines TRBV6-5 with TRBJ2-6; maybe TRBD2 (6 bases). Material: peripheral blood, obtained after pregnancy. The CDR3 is CASSSGDSGANVLTF. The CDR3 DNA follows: TGTGCCAGCAGTTCGGGGGACTCTGGGGCCAACGTCCTGACTTTC.